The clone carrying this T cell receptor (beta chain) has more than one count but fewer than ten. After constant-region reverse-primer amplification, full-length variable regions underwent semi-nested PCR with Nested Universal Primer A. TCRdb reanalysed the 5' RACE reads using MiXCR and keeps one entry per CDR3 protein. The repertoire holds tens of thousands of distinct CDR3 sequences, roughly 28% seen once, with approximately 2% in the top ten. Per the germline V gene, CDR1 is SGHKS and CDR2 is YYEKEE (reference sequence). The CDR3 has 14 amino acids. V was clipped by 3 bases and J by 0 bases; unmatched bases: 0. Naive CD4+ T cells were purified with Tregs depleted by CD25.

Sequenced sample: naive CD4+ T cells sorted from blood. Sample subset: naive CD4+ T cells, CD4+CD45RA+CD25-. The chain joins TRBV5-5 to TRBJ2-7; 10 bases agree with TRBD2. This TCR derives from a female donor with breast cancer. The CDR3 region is CASSSSGSSYEQYF. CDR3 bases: TGTGCCAGCAGCTCTAGCGGGAGCTCCTACGAGCAGTACTTC. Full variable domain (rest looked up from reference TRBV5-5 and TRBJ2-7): DAGVTQSPTHLIKTRGQQVTLRCSPISGHKSVSWYQQVLGQGPQFIFQYYEKEERGRGNFPDRFSARQFPNYSSELNVNALLLGDSALYLCASSSSGSSYEQYFGPGTRLTVT.